Below, one TCR beta chain is given with its context. The target antigen is unknown. Germline V gene data show CDR1 as SGHRS and CDR2 as YFSETQ. V lost 0 bases to trimming and J lost 0 bases, with 15 bases between them. The CDR3 totals 17 residues. The data stem from a study of cytomegalovirus exposure and HLA in healthy donors. Broader study findings: Common viral pathogens seemed, in a later analysis, to connect with several of the most significant clusters. A later analysis linked a missense variant in DCLRE1C to the trimming of TCR beta V and J genes.

PCR primers comprised 60 Vbeta and 13 Jbeta primers. Clones were sequenced by immunoSEQ multiplex PCR, and TCRdb holds only the in-frame ones, with some missing. The sample has some 85,000 clones, around 79% seen once. The receptor comes from a man between 18 and 29 years old in good health and CMV-seropositive. The chain employs TRBV5-1 and TRBJ1-1; tentative D call: TRBD1 (6 bases). Sequencing used PBMCs. CDR3 sequence: CASSLASRRDMNTEAFF. The CDR3 DNA follows: TGCGCCAGCAGCTTGGCCAGCCGTAGGGACATGAACACTGAAGCTTTCTTT.